This TCR beta chain is drawn from a study of patients and donors after allogeneic stem cell transplantation. There are a few counts of this clonotype. TCRdb fed the RT-PCR reads into MiXCR, producing one record per CDR3 protein. The data show around 200,000 distinct CDR3 sequences, 35% to 45% seen once. V was trimmed by 5 bases and J by 7 bases, leaving 10 bases between them. The CDR3 has 12 residues. The chain is built from TRBV12-3 or TRBV12-4 and TRBJ2-3; D remains ambiguous. The sample consisted of blood, either unsorted or a sorted T cell fraction (not recorded which). This TCR came from a human donor who was either an allogeneic HSCT recipient or a stem cell or donor lymphocyte infusion donor (not recorded which). It is not recorded whose cells these are; they may come from a transplant donor. The CDR3 DNA sequence: TGTGCCAGCAGTCCCGGCCGGTATACGCAGTATTTT. Protein product: CASSPGRYTQYF.